This entry lists 11 T cell receptor beta chains sequenced from one sample in a study of tumour-infiltrating T cells in Burkitt lymphoma. TCRdb's table, derived via immunoSEQ multiplex PCR, lists solely in-frame clones and lacks some. This repertoire shows about 10,000 clones, less than 75% found once; its top ten account for approximately 6%. Sequencing was done on a sample of tumor tissue. These receptors were taken from a human donor with diffuse large B-cell lymphoma.

V gene TRBV7-9 combines with J gene TRBJ1-2; D gene unclear. The CDR3 length is 16 residues. Germline V gives CDR1 SEHNR, CDR2 FQNEAQ (reference sequence). The germline V and J ends were trimmed by 4 bases and 3 bases, with 18 bases remaining between them. The CDR3 reads CASSSFPTRNDYGYTF. CDR3 nucleotide sequence: TGTGCCAGCAGCTCCTTCCCGACCCGAAACGACTATGGCTACACCTTC.

The gene calls are TRBV29-1 and TRBJ1-1; D is perhaps TRBD1 (6 bases). Germline V CDR1 and CDR2: SQVTM, ANQGSEA. V was trimmed by 7 bases and J by 3 bases, leaving 12 bases between them. This CDR3 spans 12 amino acids. In DNA form, the CDR3 reads TGCAGCGCTCGGACAGTGGACACTGAAGCTTTCTTT. It translates to CSARTVDTEAFF.

This clone showed up just once. A read error may produce the germline difference seen at one junction end. This chain links TRBV2 with TRBJ1-1; D is undetermined. The CDR3 totals 12 residues. Germline assignment: CDR1 SNHLY and CDR2 FYNNEI. CDR3 sequence (DNA): TGTGCCAGCAGCGAAGACCGCTTAGATGCTTTCTTT. Translating it yields CASSEDRLDAFF.

The chain uses TRBV11-2 and TRBJ2-2; 8 nucleotides align to TRBD1. The CDR3 has 15 residues. V shed 3 bases, J shed 2 bases, and the junction held 2 bases outside the gene matches. CDR1 is SGHAT, CDR2 FQNNGV, per germline. CDR3 sequence reads: CASSFGTGNTGELFF. The CDR3 DNA sequence: TGTGCCAGCAGCTTCGGGACAGGAAACACCGGGGAGCTGTTTTTT.

This chain links TRBV15 with TRBJ1-1, with D maybe TRBD1 (5 bases). V was trimmed by 2 bases and J by 1 base, leaving 8 bases between them. The CDR3 spans 14 residues. Germline loops: CDR1 LNHNV, CDR2 YYDKDF (reference sequence). This CDR3 is CATSRRGENTEAFF. CDR3 bases: TGTGCCACCAGCAGACGAGGGGAGAACACTGAAGCTTTCTTT.

The chain recombines TRBV2 with TRBJ2-6; the D is unclear. Germline V gene sequence: CDR1 SNHLY, CDR2 FYNNEI. The V end lost 7 bases, the J end lost 4 bases, and 8 bases lay between the germline ends. The CDR3 runs 13 residues. The CDR3 reads CASKVVGANVLTF. The CDR3 DNA follows: TGTGCCAGCAAAGTTGTGGGGGCCAACGTCCTGACTTTC.

The chain couples TRBV4-1 to TRBJ1-2; 8 nucleotides align to TRBD1. The CDR3 is made up of 14 amino acids. Looked up from germline, CDR1 is MGHRA and CDR2 is YSYEKL. J lost 6 bases, V lost 3 bases, and 6 bases had no gene match. The CDR3 region has the DNA TGCGCCAGCAGCCACGACAGGGGTTGGGATGGCTACACCTTC. It specifies CASSHDRGWDGYTF.

The chain combines TRBV7-9 with TRBJ1-5; D might be TRBD1 (6 bases). Trimming pared 6 bases from V and 5 bases from J, leaving 8 bases between. The CDR3 loop spans 12 amino acids. Germline loops: CDR1 SEHNR, CDR2 FQNEAQ (reference sequence). The CDR3 loop reads CASRAGDQPQHF. The CDR3 coding sequence is TGTGCCAGCAGAGCAGGGGATCAGCCCCAGCATTTT.

This clone was seen a handful of times. The chain employs TRBV2 and TRBJ1-1; 7 nucleotides match TRBD1. V lost 7 bases to trimming and J lost 4 bases; unmatched junction nucleotides: 6. CDR3 length: 13 residues. Germline values: CDR1 SNHLY, CDR2 FYNNEI. As DNA, the CDR3 is TGTGCCAGCAATCGCGACAGGGTCACTGAAGCTTTCTTT. It translates to CASNRDRVTEAFF.

The rearrangement joins TRBV11-2 to TRBJ1-6; D is uncertain. There are 14 residues in the CDR3. Germline V gene lookup returns CDR1 SGHAT and CDR2 FQNNGV. The DNA of the CDR3 is TGTGCACGAGGAGGGAACTCCTATAATTCACCCCTCCACTTT. It is translated as CARGGNSYNSPLHF.

The chain has TRBV5-1 and TRBJ1-2; a weak D match, TRBD1 (6 bases). Germline values: CDR1 SGHRS, CDR2 YFSETQ. The CDR3 loop spans 13 amino acids. V shed 4 bases and J shed 8 bases, with 15 bases lying between them. Here the CDR3 DNA reads TGCGCCAGCAGCCTGACAGGAAAGGAGGGCTACACCTTC. Translated, it gives CASSLTGKEGYTF.